Shown below are 5 T cell receptor beta chains from a single sample sequenced in a study of blood T cells in healthy people across ages. A second PCR of about 7 to 11 cycles used a sample-barcoded 5' primer and a J-beta primer mix. Each CDR3 protein is one row after TCRdb ran MiXCR on the 5' RACE reads. The data hold fewer than 2 million distinct CDR3 sequences, with about 39% observed a single time. Material for sequencing was blood. These TCRs come from a human donor in good health.

The chain links TRBV29-1 to TRBJ2-5; D is undetermined. The germline gives CDR1 SQVTM, CDR2 ANQGSEA. The CDR3 has 13 amino acids. Trimming took 4 bases from V and 1 from J, leaving 10 bases between them. In nucleotides, the CDR3 is TGCAGCGTTGTCGGGCAGATCCAAGAGACCCAGTACTTC. It translates to CSVVGQIQETQYF.

The V gene is TRBV7-9, the J gene TRBJ2-1, with D possibly TRBD2 on 5 matching bases. Germline CDR1 SEHNR, CDR2 FQNEAQ (reference sequence). V was pared by 1 base and J by 9 bases, with 10 bases between. This CDR3 has 13 residues. Written as DNA, the CDR3 is TGTGCCAGCAGCTTAGTAGGAGGCACTGAGCAGTTCTTC. Translating gives CASSLVGGTEQFF.

This chain uses TRBV27 with TRBJ2-5; 8 bases align to TRBD2. Trimming removed 2 bases from V and 5 bases from J; junction bases left unmatched: 10. The CDR3 extends over 16 amino acids. Germline CDR1 reads MNHEY; CDR2 reads SMNVEV (reference sequence). The CDR3 protein is CASSLLPGLGEETQYF. The CDR3 region has the DNA TGTGCCAGCAGTTTACTACCGGGACTAGGGGAGGAGACCCAGTACTTC.

This clonotype was seen only a few times. The chain couples TRBV20-1 to TRBJ2-7; the match to TRBD1 covers 9 bases. V was clipped by 3 bases and J by 0 bases; unmatched bases: 6. This CDR3 contains 15 residues. The V gene's germline CDR1 is DFQATT and CDR2 SNEGSKA (reference sequence). The CDR3 region is CSARISDRGSYEQYF. CDR3 coding DNA: TGCAGTGCTAGGATATCGGACAGGGGCTCCTACGAGCAGTACTTC.

There are a few counts of this clonotype. This sequence joins TRBV29-1 and TRBJ2-3; a possible D gene is TRBD2 (7 bases). Germline V gives CDR1 SQVTM, CDR2 ANQGSEA. V lost 4 bases to trimming and J lost 5 bases, with 16 bases between them. This CDR3 spans 14 amino acids. Here the CDR3 reads CSVGWGGGRDTQYF. The CDR3 coding sequence is TGCAGCGTTGGTTGGGGGGGCGGTAGAGATACGCAGTATTTT.